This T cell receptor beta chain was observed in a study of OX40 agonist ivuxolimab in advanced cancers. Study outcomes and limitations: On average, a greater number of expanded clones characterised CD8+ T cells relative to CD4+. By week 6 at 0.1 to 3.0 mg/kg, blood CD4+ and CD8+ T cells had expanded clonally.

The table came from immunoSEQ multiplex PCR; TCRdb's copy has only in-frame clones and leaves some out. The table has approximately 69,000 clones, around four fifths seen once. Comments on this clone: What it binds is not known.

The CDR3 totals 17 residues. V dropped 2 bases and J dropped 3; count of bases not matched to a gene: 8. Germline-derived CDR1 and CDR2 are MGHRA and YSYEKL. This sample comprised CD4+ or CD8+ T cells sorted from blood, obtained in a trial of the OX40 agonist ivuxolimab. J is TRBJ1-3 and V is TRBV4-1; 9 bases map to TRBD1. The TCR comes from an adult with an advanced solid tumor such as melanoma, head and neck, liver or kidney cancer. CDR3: CASSQWTGAEDGNTIYF. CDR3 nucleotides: TGCGCCAGCAGCCAATGGACAGGGGCGGAGGATGGAAACACCATATATTTT.